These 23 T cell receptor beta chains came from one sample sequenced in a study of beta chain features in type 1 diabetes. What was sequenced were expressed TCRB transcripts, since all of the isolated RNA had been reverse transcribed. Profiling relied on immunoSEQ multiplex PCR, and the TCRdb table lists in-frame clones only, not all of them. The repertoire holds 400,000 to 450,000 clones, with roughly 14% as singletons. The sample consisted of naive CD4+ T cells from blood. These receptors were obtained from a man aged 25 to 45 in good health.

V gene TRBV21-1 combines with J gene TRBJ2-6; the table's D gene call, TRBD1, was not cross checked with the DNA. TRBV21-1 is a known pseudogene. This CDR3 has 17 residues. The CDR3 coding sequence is TGTGCCAGCAGCATTCGACAGGGACGAGACGGGGCCAACGTCCTGACTTTC. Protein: CASSIRQGRDGANVLTF.

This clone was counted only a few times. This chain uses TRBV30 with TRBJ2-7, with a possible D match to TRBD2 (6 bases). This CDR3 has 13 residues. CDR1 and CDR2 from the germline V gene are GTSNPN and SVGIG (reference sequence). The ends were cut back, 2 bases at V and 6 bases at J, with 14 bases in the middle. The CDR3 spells CAWSLISGREQYV. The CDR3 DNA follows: TGTGCCTGGAGTTTAATAAGCGGGCGCGAGCAGTACGTC.

The CDR3 reads CASILESYEQYV. CDR3 nucleotide sequence: TGTGCCAGCATCTTAGAATCCTACGAGCAGTACGTC. This sequence joins TRBV27 and TRBJ2-7; no definite D call. Trimming removed 7 bases from V and 1 base from J, with 8 bases in between. This CDR3 comprises 12 residues. CDR1 and CDR2 from the germline V gene are MNHEY and SMNVEV (reference sequence).

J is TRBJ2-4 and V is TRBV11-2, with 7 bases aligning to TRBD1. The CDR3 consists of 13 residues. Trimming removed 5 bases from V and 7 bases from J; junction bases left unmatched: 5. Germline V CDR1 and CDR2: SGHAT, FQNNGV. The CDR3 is CASSVDRTNIQYF. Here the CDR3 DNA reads TGTGCCAGCAGCGTGGACAGGACGAACATTCAGTACTTC.

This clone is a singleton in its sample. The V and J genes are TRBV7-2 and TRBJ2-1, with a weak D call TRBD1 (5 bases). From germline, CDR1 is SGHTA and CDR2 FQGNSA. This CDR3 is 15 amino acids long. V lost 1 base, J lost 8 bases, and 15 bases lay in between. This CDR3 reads CASSLGGTGLYEQFF. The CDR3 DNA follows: TGTGCCAGCAGCTTAGGGGGTACAGGTCTTTATGAGCAGTTCTTC. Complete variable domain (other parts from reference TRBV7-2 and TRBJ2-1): GAGVSQSPSNKVTEKGKDVELRCDPISGHTALYWYRQSLGQGLEFLIYFQGNSAPDKSGLPSDRFSAERTGGSVSTLTIQRTQQEDSAVYLCASSLGGTGLYEQFFGPGTRLTVL.

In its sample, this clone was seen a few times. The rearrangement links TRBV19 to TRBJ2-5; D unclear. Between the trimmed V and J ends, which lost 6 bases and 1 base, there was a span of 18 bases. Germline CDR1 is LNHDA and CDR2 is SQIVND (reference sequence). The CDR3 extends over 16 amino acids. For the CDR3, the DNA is TGTGCCAGTAGGGGAAGCCGGCAGTACGTCCAAGAGACCCAGTACTTC. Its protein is CASRGSRQYVQETQYF.

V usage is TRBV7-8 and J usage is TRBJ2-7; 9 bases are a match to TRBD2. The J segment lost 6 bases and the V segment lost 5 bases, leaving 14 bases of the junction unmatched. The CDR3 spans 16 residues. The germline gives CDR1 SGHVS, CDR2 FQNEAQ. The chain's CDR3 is CASSPRPSGIEGEQYV. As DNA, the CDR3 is TGTGCCAGCAGCCCCAGGCCTAGCGGGATAGAGGGCGAGCAGTACGTC.

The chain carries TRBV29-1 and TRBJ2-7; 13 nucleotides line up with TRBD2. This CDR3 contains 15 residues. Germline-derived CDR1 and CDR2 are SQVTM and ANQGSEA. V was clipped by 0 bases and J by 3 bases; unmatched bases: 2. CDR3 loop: CSVEELAGGIYEQYF. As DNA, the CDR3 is TGCAGCGTTGAAGAACTAGCGGGGGGGATCTACGAGCAGTACTTC.

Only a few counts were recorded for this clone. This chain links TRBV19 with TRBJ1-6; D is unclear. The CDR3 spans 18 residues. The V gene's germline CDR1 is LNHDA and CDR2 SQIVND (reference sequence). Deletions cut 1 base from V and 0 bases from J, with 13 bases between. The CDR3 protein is CASSIVRAASSYNSPLHF. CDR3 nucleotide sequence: TGTGCCAGTAGTATAGTCAGAGCAGCAAGCTCCTATAATTCACCCCTCCACTTT.

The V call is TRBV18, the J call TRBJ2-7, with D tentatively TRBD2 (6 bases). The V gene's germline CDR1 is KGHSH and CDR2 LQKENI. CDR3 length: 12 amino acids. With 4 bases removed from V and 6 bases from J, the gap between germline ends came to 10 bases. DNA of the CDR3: TGTGCCAGCTCACGGAGGGACGGCGAGCAGTACTTC. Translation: CASSRRDGEQYF.

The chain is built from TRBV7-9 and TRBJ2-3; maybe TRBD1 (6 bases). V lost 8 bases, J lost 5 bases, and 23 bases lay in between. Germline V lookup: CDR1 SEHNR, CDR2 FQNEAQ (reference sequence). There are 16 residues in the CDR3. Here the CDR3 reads CASPPERGNLGDTQYF. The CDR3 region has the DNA TGTGCCAGCCCCCCGGAGAGGGGGAATTTGGGAGATACGCAGTATTTT.

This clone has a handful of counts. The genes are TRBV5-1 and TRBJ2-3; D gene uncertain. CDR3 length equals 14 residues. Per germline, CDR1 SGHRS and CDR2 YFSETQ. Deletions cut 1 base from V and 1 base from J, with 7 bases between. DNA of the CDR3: TGCGCCAGCAGCTTGTACAGAGGCACAGATACGCAGTATTTT. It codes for CASSLYRGTDTQYF.

This CDR3 reads CASSQDTGSYNEQFF. The CDR3 DNA sequence: TGCGCCAGCAGCCAAGACACGGGGTCCTACAATGAGCAGTTCTTC. The rearrangement uses TRBV4-3 and TRBJ2-1, with D possibly matching TRBD2 (5 bases). CDR1 is LGHNA, CDR2 YSLEER, per germline. Trimming took 0 bases from V and 1 from J, leaving 7 bases between them. This CDR3 has 15 residues.

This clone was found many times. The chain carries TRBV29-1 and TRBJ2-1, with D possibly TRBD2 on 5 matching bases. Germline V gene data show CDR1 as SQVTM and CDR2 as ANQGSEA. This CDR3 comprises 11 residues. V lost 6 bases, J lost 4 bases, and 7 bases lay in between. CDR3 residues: CSVAAYNEQFF. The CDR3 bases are TGCAGCGTAGCGGCTTACAATGAGCAGTTCTTC.

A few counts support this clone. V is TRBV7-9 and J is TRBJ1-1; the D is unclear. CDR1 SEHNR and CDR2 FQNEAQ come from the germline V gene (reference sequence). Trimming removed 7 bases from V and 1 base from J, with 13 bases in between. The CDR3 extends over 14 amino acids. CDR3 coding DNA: TGTGCCAGCACCTCCCTAGAGAGGAACACTGAAGCTTTCTTT. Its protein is CASTSLERNTEAFF.

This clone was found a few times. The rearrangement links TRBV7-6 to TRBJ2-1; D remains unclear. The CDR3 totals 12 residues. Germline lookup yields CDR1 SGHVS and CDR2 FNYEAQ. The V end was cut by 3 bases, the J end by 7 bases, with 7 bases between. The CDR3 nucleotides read TGTGCCAGCAGCTTTCATGGGAATGAGCAGTTCTTC. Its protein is CASSFHGNEQFF.

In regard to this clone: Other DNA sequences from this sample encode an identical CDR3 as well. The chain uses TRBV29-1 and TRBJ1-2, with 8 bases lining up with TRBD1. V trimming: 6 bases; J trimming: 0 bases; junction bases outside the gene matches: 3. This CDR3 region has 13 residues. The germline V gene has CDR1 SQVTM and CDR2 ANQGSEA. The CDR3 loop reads CSVGTGTNYGYTF. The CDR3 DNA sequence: TGCAGCGTAGGGACAGGAACTAACTATGGCTACACCTTC.

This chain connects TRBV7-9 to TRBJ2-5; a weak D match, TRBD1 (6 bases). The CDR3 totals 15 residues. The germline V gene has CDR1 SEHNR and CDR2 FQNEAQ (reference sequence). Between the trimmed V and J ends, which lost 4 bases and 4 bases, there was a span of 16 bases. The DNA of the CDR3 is TGTGCCAGCAGCTCTTATCCGACAGGCGGAGAGACCCAGTACTTC. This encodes CASSSYPTGGETQYF. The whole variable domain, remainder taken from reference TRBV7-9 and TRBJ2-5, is DTGVSQNPRHKITKRGQNVTFRCDPISEHNRLYWYRQTLGQGPEFLTYFQNEAQLEKSRLLSDRFSAERPKGSFSTLEIQRTEQGDSAMYLCASSSYPTGGETQYFGPGTRLLVL.

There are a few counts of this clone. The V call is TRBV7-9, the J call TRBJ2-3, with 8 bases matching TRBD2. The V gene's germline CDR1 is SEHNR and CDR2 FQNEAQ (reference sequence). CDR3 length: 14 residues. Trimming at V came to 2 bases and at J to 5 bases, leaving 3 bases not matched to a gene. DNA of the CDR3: TGTGCCAGCAGCTTAAGTAGCGGGATAGATACGCAGTATTTT. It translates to CASSLSSGIDTQYF.

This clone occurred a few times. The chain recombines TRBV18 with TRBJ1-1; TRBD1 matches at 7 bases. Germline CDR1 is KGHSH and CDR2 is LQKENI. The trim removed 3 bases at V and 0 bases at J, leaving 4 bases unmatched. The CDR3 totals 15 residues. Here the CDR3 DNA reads TGTGCCAGCTCACCTACAGGGGAGGTGAACACTGAAGCTTTCTTT. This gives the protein CASSPTGEVNTEAFF.

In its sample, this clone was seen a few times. The CDR3 reads CASSGPGLLTSYEQYV. The CDR3 DNA reads TGTGCCAGCAGCGGACCGGGACTACTTACCTCCTACGAGCAGTACGTC. The chain couples TRBV7-9 to TRBJ2-7, with 7 bases fitting TRBD2. Per germline, CDR1 SEHNR and CDR2 FQNEAQ (reference sequence). After removal of 5 bases from V and 0 bases from J, the junction contained 10 bases not matched to a gene. This CDR3 has 16 residues.

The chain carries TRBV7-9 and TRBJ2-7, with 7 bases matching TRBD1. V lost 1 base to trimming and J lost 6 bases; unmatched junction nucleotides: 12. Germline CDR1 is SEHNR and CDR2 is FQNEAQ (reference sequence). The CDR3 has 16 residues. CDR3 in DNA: TGTGCCAGCAGCTTAGGAGACAGGGCGAGCCCCCTCGAGCAGTACTTC. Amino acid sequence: CASSLGDRASPLEQYF. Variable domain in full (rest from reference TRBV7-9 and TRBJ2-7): DTGVSQNPRHKITKRGQNVTFRCDPISEHNRLYWYRQTLGQGPEFLTYFQNEAQLEKSRLLSDRFSAERPKGSFSTLEIQRTEQGDSAMYLCASSLGDRASPLEQYFGPGTRLTVT.

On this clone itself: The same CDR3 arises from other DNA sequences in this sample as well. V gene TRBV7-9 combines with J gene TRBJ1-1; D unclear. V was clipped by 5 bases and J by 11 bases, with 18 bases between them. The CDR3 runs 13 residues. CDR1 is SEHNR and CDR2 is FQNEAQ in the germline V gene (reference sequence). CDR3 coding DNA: TGTGCCAGCAGCGTTAAGGGTGGGGAATGGGCTTTCTTT. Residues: CASSVKGGEWAFF. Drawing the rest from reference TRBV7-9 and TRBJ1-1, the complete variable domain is DTGVSQNPRHKITKRGQNVTFRCDPISEHNRLYWYRQTLGQGPEFLTYFQNEAQLEKSRLLSDRFSAERPKGSFSTLEIQRTEQGDSAMYLCASSVKGGEWAFFGQGTRLTVV.